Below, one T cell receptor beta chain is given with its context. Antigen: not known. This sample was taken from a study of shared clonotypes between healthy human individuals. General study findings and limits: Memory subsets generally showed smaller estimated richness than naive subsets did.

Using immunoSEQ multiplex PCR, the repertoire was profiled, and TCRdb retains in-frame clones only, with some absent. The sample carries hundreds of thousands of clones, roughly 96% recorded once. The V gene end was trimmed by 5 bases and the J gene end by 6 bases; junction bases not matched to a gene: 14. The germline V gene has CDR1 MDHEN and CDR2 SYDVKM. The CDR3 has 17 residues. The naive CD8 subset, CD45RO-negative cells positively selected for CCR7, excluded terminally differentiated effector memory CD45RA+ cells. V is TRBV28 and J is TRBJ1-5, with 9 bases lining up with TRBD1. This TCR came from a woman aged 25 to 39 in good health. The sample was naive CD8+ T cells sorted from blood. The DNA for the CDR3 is TGTGCCAGCAGTCAAGACCCGGGGACAGGGATAATTCAGCCCCAGCATTTT. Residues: CASSQDPGTGIIQPQHF.